The 8 T cell receptor beta chains below come from one sample, sequenced in a study of PD-1 blockade in classical Hodgkin lymphoma. Time point reported: cycle 4 day 1 (C4D1), after five to seven weeks of nivolumab. No patient escaped relapse after autologous stem cell transplantation, and brentuximab vedotin exposure varied. The assay was immunoSEQ multiplex PCR, and TCRdb's table has in-frame clones only and misses some. The sample lists roughly 15,000 clones; roughly 80% were seen once. The sample here was peripheral blood mononuclear cells (PBMCs), taken before the fourth cycle of nivolumab. The receptors were gathered from a human donor with classical Hodgkin lymphoma.

J is TRBJ2-2 and V is TRBV11-2, with no clear D. V gave up 6 bases and J gave up 3 bases, with 14 bases separating them. The CDR3 length is 15 residues. Germline values: CDR1 SGHAT, CDR2 FQNNGV. CDR3 coding DNA: TGTGCCAGCAGTCGCACCCTCGCGGACACCGGGGAGCTGTTTTTT. This gives the protein CASSRTLADTGELFF.

This chain connects TRBV2 to TRBJ1-2; D uncertain. The CDR3 has 13 amino acids. V was trimmed by 10 bases and J by 8 bases, leaving 20 bases between them. CDR1 and CDR2 (germline): SNHLY, FYNNEI. CDR3 in amino acids: CATRRVSVDGYTF. The CDR3 coding sequence is TGTGCCACTCGGAGGGTGTCTGTAGACGGCTACACCTTC.

The chain is built from TRBV6-5 and TRBJ1-5, with 10 positions matching TRBD1. The junction had 7 bases not matched to a gene; V was cut back by 5 bases and J by 6 bases. Germline V lookup: CDR1 MNHEY, CDR2 SVGAGI. The CDR3 has 15 amino acids. The CDR3 DNA follows: TGTGCCAGCAGTATGACAGGGGGCGCGGGTCAGCCCCAGCATTTT. It is translated as CASSMTGGAGQPQHF.

CDR3 region: CASSQRGGTGELFF. CDR3 nucleotides: TGCGCCAGCAGTCAGCGGGGAGGGACCGGGGAGCTGTTTTTT. The V call is TRBV4-3, the J call TRBJ2-2, with 7 positions matching TRBD2. The CDR3 covers 14 residues. V was clipped by 6 bases and J by 5 bases; unmatched bases: 6. Germline V gene sequence: CDR1 LGHNA, CDR2 YSLEER.

The chain employs TRBV19 and TRBJ2-7, with 7 nucleotides matching TRBD1. This CDR3 has 15 residues. Germline CDR1 reads LNHDA; CDR2 reads SQIVND (reference sequence). V trimming: 3 bases; J trimming: 0 bases; junction bases outside the gene matches: 5. CDR3 DNA: TGTGCCAGTAGTATTGCGACAGGGAGCTCCTACGAGCAGTACTTC. Translated: CASSIATGSSYEQYF.

The V gene is TRBV6-6, the J gene TRBJ2-2; a weak D match, TRBD2 (5 bases). The germline gives CDR1 MNHNY, CDR2 SVGAGI (reference sequence). The CDR3 has 15 residues. Deletions cut 8 bases from V and 0 bases from J, with 13 bases between. This chain's CDR3 is CASGGSIANTGELFF. The CDR3, as DNA: TGTGCCAGCGGAGGTAGCATCGCGAACACCGGGGAGCTGTTTTTT.

The CDR3 loop is CATSRFGGTGAGYGYTF. CDR3 DNA sequence: TGTGCCACCAGCAGGTTTGGGGGGACAGGGGCCGGCTATGGCTACACCTTC. This chain joins TRBV15 and TRBJ1-2, with 10 bases matching TRBD1. The germline CDR1 and CDR2 sequences are LNHNV and YYDKDF (reference sequence). This CDR3 has 17 residues. Germline trimming cut 3 bases from V and 4 bases from J; bases unmatched to any gene: 11.

The V and J genes are TRBV4-1 and TRBJ2-5, with 7 bases that match TRBD2. V lost 4 bases to trimming and J lost 2 bases; unmatched junction nucleotides: 10. Germline V gene lookup returns CDR1 MGHRA and CDR2 YSYEKL. This CDR3 is 16 amino acids long. The CDR3 DNA reads as TGCGCCAGCAGCCCCCAGACTTGGCGGGGGCAAGAGACCCAGTACTTC. This encodes CASSPQTWRGQETQYF.